This section outlines one T cell receptor beta chain sequence together with its context. Its antigen has not been determined. Base-call qualities are not available, and no considerably larger clone is one nucleotide away. TCR CDR3 regions were amplified from genomic DNA by multiplex PCR using the deep immunoSEQ assay. Extracted genomic DNA from each cell subset was spread evenly across all wells of several immunoSEQ 96-well plates, with each plate serving as a replicate. For sorted subsets, each replicate PCR was loaded with roughly 0.2 ug genomic DNA, equivalent to 25,000 to 35,000 T cell genomes. Purified libraries were measured with a Qubit 3.0 fluorometer, size-checked on a Bioanalyzer 2100, and measured again with the KAPA Library Quantification kit. Every immunoSEQ 96-well plate was sequenced on a separate single-read 150-cycle Illumina NextSeq 550 flow cell. Turning to the authors' computational methods: Because the immunoSEQ output included only junctional sequences and no quality scores, the filtering could not be the same as the filtering used for full-length reads. To assign V/J genes and CDR3, sequences were annotated using PyIR, a Python wrapper for IgBLAST v1.9, with IMGT germline references. Reads with weak V/J assignments (E-value above 1e-6), missing CDR3, stop codons, out-of-frame junctions, or ambiguous translated residues were removed. A V3J clonotype was defined by an identical inferred V gene, J gene, and CDR3 amino acid sequence. Percentage overlap between repertoires was computed as shared unique clonotypes divided by the size of the smaller repertoire. RTK rarefaction, the Chao1 estimator, and Recon v2.1 estimates of unobserved clonotypes were used to assess repertoire richness. OLGA was used to compute generation probabilities for all TCRbeta clonotypes that the gDNA method yielded from a handful of donors. The table comes from immuneACCESS by way of TCRdb, which keeps in-frame sequences with V and J called. Part of the clones is missing from these tables; in studies checked, under half for an unresolved V gene and the rest for unknown reasons. The V and J calls and clone size are taken from that table; D and trimming were inferred from the DNA. This sample holds 980,000 or so clones; roughly 72% were observed only once. Over 1.3% of the sample rests with the top ten.

Donors were healthy HIV-negative adults with no recently reported acute infections or vaccinations. Only Caucasian adults living in Nashville, Tennessee, USA were represented among the donors. CD4+ T cells were enriched through magnetic negative selection, after which naive cells were positively selected on CD45RA and the remaining negative fraction served as the memory subset. After blood collection by leukapheresis, PBMCs were isolated using Ficoll-Histopaque density gradient centrifugation and then cryopreserved in the vapor phase of liquid nitrogen. Analytical flow cytometry was used to check the purity and quantity of each magnetically sorted T cell population. From each sorted fraction, genomic DNA was isolated and quantified by UV absorbance on a Nanodrop 2000c. For CDR1 and CDR2, the germline V gene lists SNHLY and FYNNEI. Inclusive of the bounding cysteine and phenylalanine, the CDR3 is 13 residues long. The entry retains the CDR3 DNA only, 39 bases that are in frame from base 1. Cut back by 7 bases and 4 bases, the V and J ends lie 13 bases apart.

The sample belongs to a study of shared clonotypes between healthy human individuals (dated by TCRdb to 2020 to 2022). Concerning the study at large: A couple of women and a few men aged 18 to 49 years were included in the cohort. To increase sequencing depth and limit assay-specific biases, TCR repertoire library preparation and sequencing were carried out by different laboratories using diverse techniques. Between about 0.9 and 8.9 billion PBMCs per donor were obtained by leukapheresis. For each donor, three plates each were used for CD4 naive and CD4 memory, two plates were used for CD8 naive, and one plate was used for CD8 memory. To estimate repertoire size and how much clonotype sharing occurs between individuals, the study deeply sequenced the blood TCR repertoires of 4 to 6 healthy adults.

Study-wide findings and limitations: Incomplete sequencing was indicated by rarefaction of sorted-subset datasets, despite the large sequencing depth. Larger estimated clonotype richness was generally found for naive subsets than for memory subsets. The small number of donors limited the genetic and exposure-history diversity represented. Compared with non-shared clonotypes, clonotypes shared by all four sorted-subset donors had higher generation probabilities. Pairwise subsampling led to the expectation that sequencing depth would affect the degree of clonotype sharing among donors. Across a handful of donors, 5% to 6% of naive CD4, roughly 3.3% of naive CD8, about 2.3% of memory CD4, and roughly 0.4% of memory CD8 clonotypes were shared. Only blood was sampled, and tissue TCR repertoires likely differ from those in blood.

The sequenced sample was memory CD4+ T cells sorted from blood. The cell subset or site label, read with the paper, signifies: CD45RA-negative fraction. This clonotype was obtained from a man aged 18 to 30 in good health. This receptor chain uses TRBV2 and TRBJ1-1, with TRBD1 tentatively as D gene (5 bases match). The CDR3 is CASTTDRGTEAFF. The DNA is TGTGCCAGCACCACCGACAGAGGCACTGAAGCTTTCTTT.